Below, 9 T cell receptor beta chains from the same sample are listed, as sequenced in a study of beta chain features in type 1 diabetes (dated by TCRdb to the late 2010s). The paper as a whole reports these results and caveats: A moderate but significant shortening of TCRB CDR3 length was observed in type 1 diabetes patients in all four CD4+ subsets.

The antigens of these receptors remain unknown. Library creation used the immunoSEQ multiplex PCR assay. The High Capacity cDNA Reverse Transcription Kit was used to reverse transcribe all of the isolated RNA, meaning that expressed TCRB transcripts were what got sequenced. In its TCRdb copy, this immuneACCESS table keeps in-frame sequences only and misses some clones. Where compared with another copy, unresolved V genes explain less than half of these, and the others have no known cause. In all, the sample holds over 14,000 clones, and about 72% of those were seen once. Less than 0.4% of the sample goes to the ten largest clones. Specimen: stem cell memory CD4+ T cells from blood. Sample cell subset or site, as interpreted from the label and publication: stem cell-like memory CD4+ T cells. The receptors here all came from a woman aged 18-29 years with type 1 diabetes.

The J gene is TRBJ1-2, the V gene TRBV7-9, with D uncertain. This CDR3 region has 11 residues. Trimming shortened V by 8 bases and J by 8 bases, and 12 bases separated the two germline ends. The germline V gene encodes CDR1 SEHNR and CDR2 FQNEAQ (reference sequence). The CDR3 bases are TGTGCCAGCGTGACGGGTGCAGGCTACACCTTC. This encodes CASVTGAGYTF.

The V gene is TRBV27, the J gene TRBJ2-7, with D possibly matching TRBD2 (6 bases). Per the germline V gene, CDR1 is MNHEY and CDR2 is SMNVEV (reference sequence). Between the trimmed V and J ends, which lost 8 bases and 0 bases, there was a span of 17 bases. There are 15 residues in the CDR3. The CDR3 nucleotides are TGTGCCAGCCGCAGAGGAGGGGCACACTCCTACGAGCAGTACTTC. Translation gives CASRRGGAHSYEQYF.

V is TRBV5-4 and J is TRBJ2-7; 7 positions match TRBD2. The germline gives CDR1 SGHNT, CDR2 YYREEE (reference sequence). This CDR3 has 14 amino acids. After removal of 0 bases from V and 5 bases from J, the junction contained 5 bases not matched to a gene. The CDR3 DNA follows: TGTGCCAGCAGCTTGGCGACTAGCCCCCACGAGCAGTACGTC. Translating it yields CASSLATSPHEQYV.

The chain recombines TRBV5-1 with TRBJ2-1; 11 bases align to TRBD2. The CDR3 length is 18 residues. J lost 7 bases, V lost 7 bases, and 19 bases had no gene match. Germline-derived CDR1 and CDR2 are SGHRS and YFSETQ. CDR3 sequence: CASARDSLTTSGKNEQFF. The CDR3 DNA reads as TGCGCCAGCGCCCGGGACTCATTGACGACTAGCGGGAAGAATGAGCAGTTCTTC. Combining the CDR3 with reference TRBV5-1 and TRBJ2-1 gives the whole variable domain KAGVTQTPRYLIKTRGQQVTLSCSPISGHRSVSWYQQTPGQGLQFLFEYFSETQRNKGNFPGRFSGRQFSNSRSEMNVSTLELGDSALYLCASARDSLTTSGKNEQFFGPGTRLTVL.

V is TRBV5-1 and J is TRBJ2-3; 8 bases are shared with TRBD1. The ends lost 3 bases at V and 3 bases at J; junction bases unmatched: 3. CDR1 and CDR2 (germline): SGHRS, YFSETQ. The CDR3 extends over 14 amino acids. CDR3 amino acids: CASSSYRGTDTQYF. The CDR3 DNA reads TGCGCCAGCAGCTCCTACAGGGGGACAGATACGCAGTATTTT.

This sequence joins TRBV7-2 and TRBJ2-5; 8 bases are a match to TRBD2. There are 15 residues in the CDR3. V dropped 4 bases and J dropped 5; count of bases not matched to a gene: 9. Per germline, CDR1 SGHTA and CDR2 FQGNSA. CDR3 region: CASSSSSGRGETQYF. CDR3 nucleotides: TGTGCCAGCAGCTCGTCGAGCGGGAGAGGGGAGACCCAGTACTTC.

The CDR3 sequence: CASSAILSSYNEQFF. CDR3 nucleotide sequence: TGTGCCAGCAGCGCCATTCTGAGCTCCTACAATGAGCAGTTCTTC. The rearrangement joins TRBV9 to TRBJ2-1, with no clear D. CDR3 size: 15 residues. V was trimmed by 3 bases and J by 0 bases, leaving 10 bases between them. Germline V gene lookup returns CDR1 SGDLS and CDR2 YYNGEE.

This clone came up once. The chain combines TRBV4-2 with TRBJ2-2, with TRBD1 identical over 7 bases. V trimming: 1 base; J trimming: 4 bases; junction bases outside the gene matches: 12. CDR3 length: 18 amino acids. Germline V gene lookup returns CDR1 LGHNA and CDR2 YNFKEQ. This CDR3 reads CASSQVRDSLRGTGELFF. DNA of the CDR3: TGTGCCAGCAGCCAAGTCCGGGACAGCTTAAGGGGCACCGGGGAGCTGTTTTTT.

The chain uses TRBV28 and TRBJ1-5; no firm D call. CDR3 length: 15 residues. V shed 5 bases and J shed 4 bases, with 15 bases lying between them. Germline CDR1 reads MDHEN; CDR2 reads SYDVKM. The CDR3 sequence is CASSPRRVRNQPQHF. CDR3 sequence (DNA): TGTGCCAGCAGTCCCCGGCGGGTAAGGAATCAGCCCCAGCATTTT.